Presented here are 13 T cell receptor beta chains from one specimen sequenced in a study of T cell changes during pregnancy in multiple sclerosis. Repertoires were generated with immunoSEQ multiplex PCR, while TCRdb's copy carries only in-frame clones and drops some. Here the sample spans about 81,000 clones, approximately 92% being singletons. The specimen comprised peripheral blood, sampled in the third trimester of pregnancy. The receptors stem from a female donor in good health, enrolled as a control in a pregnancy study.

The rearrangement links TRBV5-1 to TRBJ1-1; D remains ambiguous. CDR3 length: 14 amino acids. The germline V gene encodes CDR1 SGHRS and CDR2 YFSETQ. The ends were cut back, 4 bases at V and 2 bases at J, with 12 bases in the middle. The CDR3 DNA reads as TGCGCCAGCAGCCCCACGGTGTCCAACACTGAAGCTTTCTTT. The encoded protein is CASSPTVSNTEAFF.

The CDR3 is CASTSPGVSGNTIYF. The CDR3 DNA follows: TGTGCCAGCACCTCCCCCGGGGTCTCTGGAAACACCATATATTTT. V is TRBV5-5 and J is TRBJ1-3; D not certain. Per the germline V gene, CDR1 is SGHKS and CDR2 is YYEKEE (reference sequence). This CDR3 spans 15 amino acids. V was trimmed by 6 bases and J by 0 bases, leaving 13 bases between them.

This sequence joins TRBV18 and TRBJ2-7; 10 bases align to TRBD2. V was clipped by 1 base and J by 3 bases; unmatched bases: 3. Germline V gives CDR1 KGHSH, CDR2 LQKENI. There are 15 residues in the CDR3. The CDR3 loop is CASSPLASGSYEQYF. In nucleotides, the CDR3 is TGTGCCAGCTCACCACTCGCTAGCGGGAGCTACGAGCAGTACTTC.

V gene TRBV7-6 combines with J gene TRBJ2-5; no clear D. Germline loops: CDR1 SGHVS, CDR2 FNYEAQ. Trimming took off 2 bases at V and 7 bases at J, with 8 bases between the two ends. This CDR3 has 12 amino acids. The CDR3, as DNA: TGTGCCAGCAGCTTACTTACTTCGACCCAGTACTTC. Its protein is CASSLLTSTQYF.

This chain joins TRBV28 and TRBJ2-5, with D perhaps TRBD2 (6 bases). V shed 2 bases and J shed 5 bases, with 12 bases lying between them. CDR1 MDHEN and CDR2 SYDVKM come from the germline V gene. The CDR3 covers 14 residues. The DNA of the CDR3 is TGTGCCAGCAGTTTAGGAGGGGTGTTCGAGACCCAGTACTTC. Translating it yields CASSLGGVFETQYF.

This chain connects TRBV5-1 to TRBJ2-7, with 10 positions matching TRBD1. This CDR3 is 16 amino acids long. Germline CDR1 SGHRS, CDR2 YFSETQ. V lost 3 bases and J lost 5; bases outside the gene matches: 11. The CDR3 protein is CASSSLPGDRGHEQYF. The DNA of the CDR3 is TGCGCCAGCAGCTCCCTCCCGGGGGACAGGGGCCACGAGCAGTACTTC.

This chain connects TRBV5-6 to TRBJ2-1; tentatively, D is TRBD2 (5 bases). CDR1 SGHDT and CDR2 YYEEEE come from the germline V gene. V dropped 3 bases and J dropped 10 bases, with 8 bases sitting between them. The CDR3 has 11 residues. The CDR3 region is CASSSDFEQFF. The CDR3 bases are TGTGCCAGCAGCTCGGACTTCGAGCAGTTCTTC.

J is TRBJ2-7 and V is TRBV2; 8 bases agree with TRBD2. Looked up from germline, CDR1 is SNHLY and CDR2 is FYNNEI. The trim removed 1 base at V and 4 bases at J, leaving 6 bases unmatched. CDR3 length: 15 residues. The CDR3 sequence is CASSEEYGRAYEQYF. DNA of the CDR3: TGTGCCAGCAGTGAAGAATACGGGAGGGCTTACGAGCAGTACTTC. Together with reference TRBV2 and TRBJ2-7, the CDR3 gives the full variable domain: EPEVTQTPSHQVTQMGQEVILRCVPISNHLYFYWYRQILGQKVEFLVSFYNNEISEKSEIFDDQFSVERPDGSNFTLKIRSTKLEDSAMYFCASSEEYGRAYEQYFGPGTRLTVT.

The CDR3 region is CASSLSGGTDTQYF. CDR3 sequence (DNA): TGTGCCAGCTCACTAAGCGGCGGCACAGATACGCAGTATTTT. J is TRBJ2-3 and V is TRBV18, with D perhaps TRBD2 (5 bases). V lost 4 bases, J lost 1 base, and 9 bases lay in between. Germline V gene sequence: CDR1 KGHSH, CDR2 LQKENI. The CDR3 is made up of 14 amino acids.

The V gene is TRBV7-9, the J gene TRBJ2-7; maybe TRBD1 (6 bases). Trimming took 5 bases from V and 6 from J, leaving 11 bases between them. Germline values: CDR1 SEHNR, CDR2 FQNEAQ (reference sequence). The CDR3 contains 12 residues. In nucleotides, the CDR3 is TGTGCCAGCAGCCCCGGACAGCTCGAGCAGTACTTC. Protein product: CASSPGQLEQYF.

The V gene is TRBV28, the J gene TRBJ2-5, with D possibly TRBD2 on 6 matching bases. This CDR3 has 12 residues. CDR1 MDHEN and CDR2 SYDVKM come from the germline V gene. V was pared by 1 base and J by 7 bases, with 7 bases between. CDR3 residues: CASSLLEGTQYF. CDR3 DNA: TGTGCCAGCAGTTTATTGGAGGGGACCCAGTACTTC.

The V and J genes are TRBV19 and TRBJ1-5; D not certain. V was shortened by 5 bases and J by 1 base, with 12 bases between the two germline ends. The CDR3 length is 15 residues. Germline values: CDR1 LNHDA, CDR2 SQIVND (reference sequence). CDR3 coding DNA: TGTGCCAGTAGTTCTTGGACGGGGAGCAATCAGCCCCAGCATTTT. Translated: CASSSWTGSNQPQHF.

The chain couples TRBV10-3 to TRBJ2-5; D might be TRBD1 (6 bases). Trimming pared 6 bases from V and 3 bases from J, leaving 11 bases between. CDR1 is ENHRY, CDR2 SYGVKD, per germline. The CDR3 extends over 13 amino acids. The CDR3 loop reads CAIRTGGEETQYF. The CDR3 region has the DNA TGTGCCATCAGGACAGGAGGAGAAGAGACCCAGTACTTC.